Listed below are T cell receptor beta chains from one sample, sequenced in a study of siplizumab effects on memory and regulatory T cells. The data were produced by immunoSEQ multiplex PCR, yet TCRdb's version contains in-frame clones alone and is incomplete. The table has under 100,000 clones, roughly 94% seen once. The sequenced sample was non-Treg CD4+ T cells sorted from blood. The receptors were gathered from a human donor in good health. Each CDR3 is given with its conserved first and last residue. A D gene is named only where the DNA matches it firmly. The listing skips clone size in some rows; elsewhere it reads once, few, many or a size class.

d_call: -; clone_size: -; j_call: TRBJ2-7; v_call: TRBV20-1; cdr3_nt: TGCAGTGCACGTCTCTACGAGCAGTACTTC; cdr3_aa: CSARLYEQYF
d_call: TRBD1; clone_size: -; j_call: TRBJ1-2; v_call: TRBV29-1; cdr3_nt: TGCAGCGTTGGGGGACAGGGGCATGGCTACACCTTC; cdr3_aa: CSVGGQGHGYTF
d_call: TRBD1; clone_size: -; j_call: TRBJ1-1; v_call: TRBV2; cdr3_nt: TGTGCCAGCAACCGGGACAGAACGATGAACACTGAAGCTTTCTTT; cdr3_aa: CASNRDRTMNTEAFF
d_call: -; clone_size: -; j_call: TRBJ1-5; v_call: TRBV19; cdr3_nt: TGTGCCAGCACAGGGTCCCGCAATCAGCCCCAGCATTTT; cdr3_aa: CASTGSRNQPQHF
d_call: TRBD2; clone_size: -; j_call: TRBJ2-3; v_call: TRBV14; cdr3_nt: TGTGCCAGCAGCCAAGATGTTGTACTAGCGGGAGATCTAACACGTAGGGATACGCAGTATTTT; cdr3_aa: CASSQDVVLAGDLTRRDTQYF
d_call: -; clone_size: -; j_call: TRBJ1-5; v_call: TRBV11-3; cdr3_nt: TGTGCCAGCCGTCGGAGGGTAGGAGGAGGCAATCAGCCCCAGCATTTT; cdr3_aa: CASRRRVGGGNQPQHF
d_call: TRBD2; clone_size: -; j_call: TRBJ2-1; v_call: TRBV7-3; cdr3_nt: TGTGCCAGCAGCCCTTCCGGACTAGCGGGAGGCAATGAGCAGTTCTTC; cdr3_aa: CASSPSGLAGGNEQFF
d_call: -; clone_size: -; j_call: TRBJ1-2; v_call: TRBV6-6; cdr3_nt: TGTGCCAGCAGCGGCCCGGGCAGACACTATGGCTACACCTTC; cdr3_aa: CASSGPGRHYGYTF
d_call: -; clone_size: -; j_call: TRBJ1-1; v_call: TRBV18; cdr3_nt: TGTGCCAGCTCACCCGGGACCGAGAACACTGAAGCTTTCTTT; cdr3_aa: CASSPGTENTEAFF
d_call: -; clone_size: -; j_call: TRBJ2-6; v_call: TRBV6-6; cdr3_nt: TGTGCCAGCAGTTATTTGAGGGCTGGGGCCAACGTCCTGACTTTC; cdr3_aa: CASSYLRAGANVLTF
d_call: -; clone_size: -; j_call: TRBJ2-1; v_call: TRBV20-1; cdr3_nt: TGCAGTGCTAGAATGGGTCCCGAGCAGTTCTTC; cdr3_aa: CSARMGPEQFF
d_call: -; clone_size: -; j_call: TRBJ2-4; v_call: TRBV5-5; cdr3_nt: TGTGCCAGCAGCTTTCGGTTTCAATTCGACAAAAACATTCAGTACTTC; cdr3_aa: CASSFRFQFDKNIQYF
d_call: -; clone_size: -; j_call: TRBJ2-1; v_call: TRBV25-1; cdr3_nt: TGTGCCAGCAGTGAACGGGCCTGGAGTGATGAGCAGTTCTTC; cdr3_aa: CASSERAWSDEQFF
d_call: TRBD1; clone_size: -; j_call: TRBJ1-2; v_call: TRBV28; cdr3_nt: TGTGCCAGCAGCGCTACAGGGGCGACTAACTATGGCTACACCTTC; cdr3_aa: CASSATGATNYGYTF
d_call: TRBD1; clone_size: -; j_call: TRBJ1-1; v_call: TRBV6-6; cdr3_nt: TGTGCCAGCAGTTACACCCACAGGGGACGGAACACTGAAGCTTTCTTT; cdr3_aa: CASSYTHRGRNTEAFF
d_call: TRBD1; clone_size: -; j_call: TRBJ1-3; v_call: TRBV28; cdr3_nt: TGTGCCAGCAGTTCGTACTCAGGGGGTTTTGGAAACACCATATATTTT; cdr3_aa: CASSSYSGGFGNTIYF
d_call: -; clone_size: -; j_call: TRBJ1-2; v_call: TRBV19; cdr3_nt: TGTGCCAGTAGTATCCCCGTCGGGGGGGGCGAGAGGCACACCTTC; cdr3_aa: CASSIPVGGGERHTF
d_call: -; clone_size: -; j_call: TRBJ1-2; v_call: TRBV19; cdr3_nt: TGTGCCAGTAGTATAGATCGCAGGGTGAACTATGGCTACACCTTC; cdr3_aa: CASSIDRRVNYGYTF
d_call: -; clone_size: -; j_call: TRBJ2-5; v_call: TRBV6-1; cdr3_nt: TGTGCCAGCAGTGAGGTCACTTGGGAGACCCAGTACTTC; cdr3_aa: CASSEVTWETQYF
d_call: -; clone_size: -; j_call: TRBJ1-5; v_call: TRBV19; cdr3_nt: TGTGCCAGTAGTGGGGGGAACAGGGCACAGCCCCAGCATTTT; cdr3_aa: CASSGGNRAQPQHF
d_call: -; clone_size: -; j_call: TRBJ2-7; v_call: TRBV11-2; cdr3_nt: TGTGCCAGCAGCTTGGATAGGGAACTGGGCGAGCAGTACTTC; cdr3_aa: CASSLDRELGEQYF
d_call: -; clone_size: -; j_call: TRBJ2-5; v_call: TRBV2; cdr3_nt: TGTGCCAGCAGCCGGGACAACCAAGAGACCCAGTACTTC; cdr3_aa: CASSRDNQETQYF
d_call: -; clone_size: -; j_call: TRBJ2-6; v_call: TRBV6-5; cdr3_nt: TGTGCCAGCAGTTTCGGGCCCACTGGGGCCAACGTCCTGACTTTC; cdr3_aa: CASSFGPTGANVLTF
d_call: -; clone_size: -; j_call: TRBJ2-5; v_call: TRBV11-3; cdr3_nt: TGTGCCAGCAGCTTAGGGGGCCAGCGGGAAGAGACCCAGTACTTC; cdr3_aa: CASSLGGQREETQYF
d_call: TRBD2; clone_size: -; j_call: TRBJ2-3; v_call: TRBV13; cdr3_nt: TGTGCCAGCAGCTTAGCATGGGGACTAGCGGGAGGCAAAACAGATACGCAGTATTTT; cdr3_aa: CASSLAWGLAGGKTDTQYF
d_call: -; clone_size: -; j_call: TRBJ2-6; v_call: TRBV5-6; cdr3_nt: TGTGCCAGCAGTTACGCTCGGGGCTCCGGGGCCAACGTCCTGACTTTC; cdr3_aa: CASSYARGSGANVLTF
d_call: -; clone_size: -; j_call: TRBJ2-7; v_call: TRBV28; cdr3_nt: TGTGCCAGCAGTCCTGACAGATCCTACGAGCAGTACTTC; cdr3_aa: CASSPDRSYEQYF
d_call: TRBD1; clone_size: -; j_call: TRBJ2-3; v_call: TRBV6-1; cdr3_nt: TGTGCCAGCTGGGACAGGCCCACAGATACGCAGTATTTT; cdr3_aa: CASWDRPTDTQYF
d_call: -; clone_size: -; j_call: TRBJ2-5; v_call: TRBV13; cdr3_nt: TGTGCCAGCAGCTTAACACGGAGCCAAGAGACCCAGTACTTC; cdr3_aa: CASSLTRSQETQYF
d_call: TRBD2; clone_size: -; j_call: TRBJ2-1; v_call: TRBV5-4; cdr3_nt: TGTGCCAGCAGCTCTGCGGGACTAGCGGATAACAATGAGCAGTTCTTC; cdr3_aa: CASSSAGLADNNEQFF
d_call: -; clone_size: -; j_call: TRBJ1-2; v_call: TRBV7-9; cdr3_nt: TGTGCCAGCAGCTTACTAACATGGGGGGTCGATGGCTACACCTTC; cdr3_aa: CASSLLTWGVDGYTF
d_call: -; clone_size: -; j_call: TRBJ2-7; v_call: TRBV11-3; cdr3_nt: TGTGCCAGCAGCTTAGATCGGGCCAGCCACTACGAGCAGTACTTC; cdr3_aa: CASSLDRASHYEQYF
d_call: -; clone_size: few; j_call: TRBJ1-2; v_call: TRBV14; cdr3_nt: TGTGCCAGCAGCCAGGACCGGGACCTATCCTATGGCTACACCTTC; cdr3_aa: CASSQDRDLSYGYTF
d_call: TRBD2; clone_size: -; j_call: TRBJ2-3; v_call: TRBV29-1; cdr3_nt: TGCAGCGTTCGCCTTGGTAGCGGGAGGACAGATACGCAGTATTTT; cdr3_aa: CSVRLGSGRTDTQYF
d_call: TRBD1; clone_size: -; j_call: TRBJ1-5; v_call: TRBV20-1; cdr3_nt: TGCAGTGCCCACGGGACAGGGTGTTTTTATTTT; cdr3_aa: CSAHGTGCFYF
d_call: -; clone_size: -; j_call: TRBJ1-6; v_call: TRBV6-6; cdr3_nt: TGTGCCAGCAGTTTATTACAGGGTTCTCGCGATTCACCCCTCCACTTT; cdr3_aa: CASSLLQGSRDSPLHF
d_call: -; clone_size: -; j_call: TRBJ2-6; v_call: TRBV18; cdr3_nt: TGTGCCAGCTCACCACCAACGGTCTCTGGGGCCAACGTCCTGACTTTC; cdr3_aa: CASSPPTVSGANVLTF
d_call: -; clone_size: -; j_call: TRBJ1-4; v_call: TRBV28; cdr3_nt: TGTGCCAGCAGTTCAACAGGGTCAACTAATGAAAAACTGTTTTTT; cdr3_aa: CASSSTGSTNEKLFF
d_call: TRBD1; clone_size: once; j_call: TRBJ2-1; v_call: TRBV14; cdr3_nt: TGTGCCAGCAGCCAACTAATCATGATGGGACAGGTGTACAATGAGCAGTTCTTC; cdr3_aa: CASSQLIMMGQVYNEQFF
d_call: TRBD1; clone_size: -; j_call: TRBJ2-7; v_call: TRBV28; cdr3_nt: TGTGCCAGCCAAGCGACCGGGACAGGTATCCACGAGCAGTACTTC; cdr3_aa: CASQATGTGIHEQYF
d_call: -; clone_size: -; j_call: TRBJ2-5; v_call: TRBV28; cdr3_nt: TGTGCCAGCAGCAAAACAGGCCTCGAATACTTC; cdr3_aa: CASSKTGLEYF
d_call: -; clone_size: -; j_call: TRBJ2-3; v_call: TRBV6-5; cdr3_nt: TGTGCCACCCACCGTTCCGCCCGGACAGATACGCAGTATTTT; cdr3_aa: CATHRSARTDTQYF
d_call: -; clone_size: once; j_call: TRBJ2-7; v_call: TRBV9; cdr3_nt: TGTGCCAGCAGCGTTTTGTCGGGAAGCGAGCAGTACTTC; cdr3_aa: CASSVLSGSEQYF
d_call: TRBD1; clone_size: -; j_call: TRBJ1-1; v_call: TRBV9; cdr3_nt: TGTGCCAGCAGCTGGACAGGGAACACTGAAGCTTTCTTT; cdr3_aa: CASSWTGNTEAFF
d_call: -; clone_size: -; j_call: TRBJ1-2; v_call: TRBV6-5; cdr3_nt: TGTGCCAGCAGTGGGACGGGAGGGAGTAACTATGGCTACACCTTC; cdr3_aa: CASSGTGGSNYGYTF
d_call: TRBD2; clone_size: -; j_call: TRBJ2-7; v_call: TRBV6-6; cdr3_nt: TGTGCCAGCAGTTACTCGGCGGGAGAGAGGGAGCAGTACTTC; cdr3_aa: CASSYSAGEREQYF
d_call: TRBD2; clone_size: -; j_call: TRBJ2-1; v_call: TRBV7-6; cdr3_nt: TGTGCCAGCAGCATATTAGCGGGACCTTCCTTAAACAATGAGCAGTTCTTC; cdr3_aa: CASSILAGPSLNNEQFF
d_call: -; clone_size: -; j_call: TRBJ2-2; v_call: TRBV7-9; cdr3_nt: TGTGCCAGCAGCCGCAACTCCCACGGGGAGCTGTTTTTT; cdr3_aa: CASSRNSHGELFF
d_call: TRBD1; clone_size: -; j_call: TRBJ1-2; v_call: TRBV14; cdr3_nt: TGTGCCACCACCAAAGTTGGACAGGGGGCGAATGGCTACACCTTC; cdr3_aa: CATTKVGQGANGYTF